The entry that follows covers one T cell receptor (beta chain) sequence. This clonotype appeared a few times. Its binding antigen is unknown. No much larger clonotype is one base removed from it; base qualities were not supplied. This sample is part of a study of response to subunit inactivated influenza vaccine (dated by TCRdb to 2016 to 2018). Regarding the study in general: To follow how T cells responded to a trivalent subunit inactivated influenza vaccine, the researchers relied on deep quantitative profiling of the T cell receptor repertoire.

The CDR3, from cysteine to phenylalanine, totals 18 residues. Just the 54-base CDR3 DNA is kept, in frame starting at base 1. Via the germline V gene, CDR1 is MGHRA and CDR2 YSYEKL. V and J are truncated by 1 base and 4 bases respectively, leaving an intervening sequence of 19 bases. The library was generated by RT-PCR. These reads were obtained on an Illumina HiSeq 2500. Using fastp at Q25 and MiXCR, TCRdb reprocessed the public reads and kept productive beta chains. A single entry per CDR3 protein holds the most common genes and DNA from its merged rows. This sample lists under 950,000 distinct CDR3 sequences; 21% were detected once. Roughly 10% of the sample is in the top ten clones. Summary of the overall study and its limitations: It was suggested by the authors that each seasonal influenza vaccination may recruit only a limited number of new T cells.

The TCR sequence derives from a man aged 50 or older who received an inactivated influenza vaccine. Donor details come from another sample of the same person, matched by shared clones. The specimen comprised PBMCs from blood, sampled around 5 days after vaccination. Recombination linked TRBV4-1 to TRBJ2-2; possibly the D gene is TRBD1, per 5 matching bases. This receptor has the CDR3 CASSQAPRVVQGTGELFF. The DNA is TGCGCCAGCAGCCAAGCCCCGAGAGTTGTTCAGGGCACCGGGGAGCTGTTTTTT.